Sequencing of this T cell receptor (beta chain) was carried out in a study of OX40 agonist ivuxolimab in advanced cancers. Turning to the study itself: Patients were infused with ivuxolimab every 2 weeks at 0.01 to 10 mg/kg.

The table came from immunoSEQ multiplex PCR; TCRdb's copy has only in-frame clones and leaves some out. This sample carries 70,000 or so clones, 80% to 95% of them seen once, and the ten largest clones take less than 10%. Study-wide points: Compared with CD4+, CD8+ T cells on average had more expanded clones.

This CDR3 is built from 14 residues. Germline CDR1 reads WSHSY; CDR2 reads SAAADI. Trimming removed 7 bases from V and 7 bases from J, with 14 bases in between. On this clone: Its antigen is undetermined.

The gene calls are TRBV10-2 and TRBJ1-6, with D perhaps TRBD1 (5 bases). The sequence was collected from an adult with an advanced solid tumor such as melanoma, head and neck, liver or kidney cancer. The material was CD4+ or CD8+ T cells sorted from blood, obtained in a trial of the OX40 agonist ivuxolimab. The CDR3 bases are TGCGCCAGCATCCCTCGGGACGGCAATTCACCCCTCCACTTT. This translates into CASIPRDGNSPLHF.